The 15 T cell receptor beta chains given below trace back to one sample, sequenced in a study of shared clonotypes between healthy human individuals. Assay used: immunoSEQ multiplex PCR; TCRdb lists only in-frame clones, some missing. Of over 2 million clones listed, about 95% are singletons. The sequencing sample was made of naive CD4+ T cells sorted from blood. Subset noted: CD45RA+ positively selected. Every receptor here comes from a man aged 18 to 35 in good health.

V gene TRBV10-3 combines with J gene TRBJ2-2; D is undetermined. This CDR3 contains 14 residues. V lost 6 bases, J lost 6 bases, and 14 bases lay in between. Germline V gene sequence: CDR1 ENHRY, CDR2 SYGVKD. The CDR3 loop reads CAIRDLSTPGELFF. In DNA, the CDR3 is TGTGCCATCAGGGACCTAAGTACCCCCGGGGAGCTGTTTTTT.

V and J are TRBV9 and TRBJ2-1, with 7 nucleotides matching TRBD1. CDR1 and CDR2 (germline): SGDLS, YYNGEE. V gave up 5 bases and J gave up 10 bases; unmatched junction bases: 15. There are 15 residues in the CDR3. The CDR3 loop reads CASSTGTAFVGEQFF. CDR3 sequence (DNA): TGTGCCAGCAGTACCGGGACAGCGTTCGTGGGGGAGCAGTTCTTC.

CDR3 loop: CASSRDRGRFYEQYF. The DNA for the CDR3 is TGTGCCAGCAGCCGGGACAGGGGGCGCTTCTACGAGCAGTACTTC. The chain couples TRBV5-6 to TRBJ2-7, with 12 positions matching TRBD1. There are 15 residues in the CDR3. V lost 4 bases, J lost 3 bases, and 5 bases stayed unmatched. The V gene's germline CDR1 is SGHDT and CDR2 YYEEEE.

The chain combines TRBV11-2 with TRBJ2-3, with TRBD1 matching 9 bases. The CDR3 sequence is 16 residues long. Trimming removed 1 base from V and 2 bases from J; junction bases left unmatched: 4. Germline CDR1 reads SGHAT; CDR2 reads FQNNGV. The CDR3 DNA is TGTGCCAGCAGCTTAGTCGGGGACAGGGCCACAGATACGCAGTATTTT. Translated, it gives CASSLVGDRATDTQYF.

The CDR3 spells CASRAGLGTNTGELFF. In DNA, the CDR3 is TGTGCCAGCAGAGCTGGACTAGGGACGAACACCGGGGAGCTGTTTTTT. The rearrangement links TRBV9 to TRBJ2-2, with TRBD2 matching 7 bases. V shed 5 bases and J 0 bases; nucleotides not matched to a gene: 7. Germline CDR1 SGDLS, CDR2 YYNGEE. The CDR3 totals 16 residues.

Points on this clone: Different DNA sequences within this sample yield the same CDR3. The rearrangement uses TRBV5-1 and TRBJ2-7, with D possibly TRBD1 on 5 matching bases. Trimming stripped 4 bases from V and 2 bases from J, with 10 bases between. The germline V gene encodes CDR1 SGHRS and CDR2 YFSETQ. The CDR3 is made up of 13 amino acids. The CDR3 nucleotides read TGCGCCAGCAGCCTCGACAGACCCTACGAGCAGTACTTC. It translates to CASSLDRPYEQYF.

The CDR3 DNA reads as TGTGCCTGGAGCGGTAAGACGGTGGGGGCAGGCTACACCTTC. Translated: CAWSGKTVGAGYTF. The rearrangement joins TRBV30 to TRBJ1-2; tentative D call: TRBD1 (6 bases). Trimming took off 3 bases at V and 8 bases at J, with 19 bases between the two ends. This CDR3 spans 14 amino acids. Germline V lookup: CDR1 GTSNPN, CDR2 SVGIG (reference sequence).

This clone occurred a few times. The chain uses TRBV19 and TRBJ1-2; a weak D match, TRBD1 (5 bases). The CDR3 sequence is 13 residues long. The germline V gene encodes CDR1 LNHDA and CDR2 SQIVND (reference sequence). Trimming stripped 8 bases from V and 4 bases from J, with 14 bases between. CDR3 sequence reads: CASVPPGRYGYTF. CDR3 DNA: TGTGCCAGTGTACCTCCAGGGCGCTATGGCTACACCTTC.

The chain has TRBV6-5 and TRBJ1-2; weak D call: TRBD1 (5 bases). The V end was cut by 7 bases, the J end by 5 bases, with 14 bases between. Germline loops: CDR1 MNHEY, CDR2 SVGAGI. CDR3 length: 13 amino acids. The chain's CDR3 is CASTRSEGYGYTF. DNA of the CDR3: TGTGCCAGCACAAGAAGCGAGGGGTATGGCTACACCTTC.

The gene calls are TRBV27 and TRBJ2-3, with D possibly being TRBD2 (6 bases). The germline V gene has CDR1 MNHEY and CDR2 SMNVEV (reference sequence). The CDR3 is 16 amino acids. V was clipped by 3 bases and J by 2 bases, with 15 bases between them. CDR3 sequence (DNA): TGTGCCAGCAGTTTCTTAGCGGCAGGGCACACAGATACGCAGTATTTT. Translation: CASSFLAAGHTDTQYF.

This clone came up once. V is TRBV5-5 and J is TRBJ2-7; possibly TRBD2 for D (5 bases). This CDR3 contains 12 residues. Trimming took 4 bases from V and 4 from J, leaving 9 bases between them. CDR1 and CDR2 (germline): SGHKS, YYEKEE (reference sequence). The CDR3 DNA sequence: TGTGCCAGCAGCCCCCCGGGGTACGAGCAGTACTTC. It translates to CASSPPGYEQYF.

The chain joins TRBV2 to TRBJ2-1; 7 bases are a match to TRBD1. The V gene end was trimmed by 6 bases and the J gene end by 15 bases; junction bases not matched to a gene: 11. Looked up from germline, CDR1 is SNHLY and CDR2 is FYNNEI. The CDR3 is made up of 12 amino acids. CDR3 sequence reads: CASRPYRGGWFF. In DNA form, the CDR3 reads TGTGCCAGCAGGCCATACAGGGGTGGATGGTTCTTC.

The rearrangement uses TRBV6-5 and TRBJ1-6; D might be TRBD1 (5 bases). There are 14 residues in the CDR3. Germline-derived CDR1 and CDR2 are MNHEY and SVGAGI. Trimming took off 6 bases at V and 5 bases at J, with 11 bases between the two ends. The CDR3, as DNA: TGTGCCAGCAGACCCGACAGAAATAATTCACCCCTCCACTTT. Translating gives CASRPDRNNSPLHF.

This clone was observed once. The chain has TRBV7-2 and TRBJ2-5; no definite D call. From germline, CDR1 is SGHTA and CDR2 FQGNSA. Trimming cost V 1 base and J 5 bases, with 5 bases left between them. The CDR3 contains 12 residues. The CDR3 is CASSLGTETQYF. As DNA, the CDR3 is TGTGCCAGCAGCTTAGGCACTGAGACCCAGTACTTC.

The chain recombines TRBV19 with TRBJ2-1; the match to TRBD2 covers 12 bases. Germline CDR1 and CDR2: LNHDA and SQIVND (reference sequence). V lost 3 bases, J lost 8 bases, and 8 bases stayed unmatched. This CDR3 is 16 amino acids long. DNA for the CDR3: TGTGCCAGTAGTATCTCTAGCGGGGGGGTAATCCATGAGCAGTTCTTC. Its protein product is CASSISSGGVIHEQFF.